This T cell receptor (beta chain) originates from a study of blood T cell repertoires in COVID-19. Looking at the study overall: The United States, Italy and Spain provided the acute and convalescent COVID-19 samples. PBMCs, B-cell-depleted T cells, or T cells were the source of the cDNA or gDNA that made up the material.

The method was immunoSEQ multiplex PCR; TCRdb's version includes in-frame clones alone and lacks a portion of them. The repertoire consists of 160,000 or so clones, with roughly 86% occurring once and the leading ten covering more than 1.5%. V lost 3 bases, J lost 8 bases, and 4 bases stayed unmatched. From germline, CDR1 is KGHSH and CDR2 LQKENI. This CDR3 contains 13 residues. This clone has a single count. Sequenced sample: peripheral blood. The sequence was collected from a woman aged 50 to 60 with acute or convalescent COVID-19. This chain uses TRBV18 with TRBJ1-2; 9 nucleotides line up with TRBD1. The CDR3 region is CASSPRDREGYTF. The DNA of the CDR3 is TGTGCCAGCTCACCTCGGGACAGGGAAGGCTACACCTTC.